This is a list of T cell receptor beta chains from one sample in a study of T cell changes during pregnancy in multiple sclerosis. Data came from immunoSEQ multiplex PCR; TCRdb stores just in-frame clones and leaves some out. The data show tens of thousands of clones, roughly 88% seen once. The source was CD8+ T cells from peripheral blood mononuclear cells, collected after pregnancy. The receptors were sampled from a female donor with multiple sclerosis, enrolled in a pregnancy study. The CDR3 runs from the conserved cysteine through the conserved F or W. A D gene is named only where the DNA matches it firmly.

D gene: TRBD1; J gene: TRBJ1-1; V gene: TRBV10-2; CDR3 protein: CASIPFQGGTEAFF
D gene: .; J gene: TRBJ2-1; V gene: TRBV6-5; CDR3 protein: CASSSGPEGNEQFF
D gene: TRBD1; J gene: TRBJ1-2; V gene: TRBV6-6; CDR3 protein: CASSYATGGFYGYTF
D gene: TRBD1; J gene: TRBJ1-4; V gene: TRBV6-6; CDR3 protein: CASSYRTGLDEKLFF
D gene: .; J gene: TRBJ2-1; V gene: TRBV9; CDR3 protein: CASSVSMLEGDQFF
D gene: .; J gene: TRBJ1-2; V gene: TRBV5-1; CDR3 protein: CASSGTGTASYGYTF
D gene: TRBD1; J gene: TRBJ1-2; V gene: TRBV27; CDR3 protein: CASTKLGGLYGYTF
D gene: .; J gene: TRBJ1-1; V gene: TRBV7-3; CDR3 protein: CASSLTGGGTEAFF
D gene: .; J gene: TRBJ2-5; V gene: TRBV27; CDR3 protein: CASSLWHKETQYF
D gene: .; J gene: TRBJ2-1; V gene: TRBV11-1; CDR3 protein: CASRSQGTPSSYNEQFF
D gene: TRBD2; J gene: TRBJ2-1; V gene: TRBV14; CDR3 protein: CASSQRGGASYNEQFF
D gene: .; J gene: TRBJ2-7; V gene: TRBV12-5; CDR3 protein: CASGLGGAPEQYF
D gene: .; J gene: TRBJ2-1; V gene: TRBV5-5; CDR3 protein: CASSLGLQNEQFF
D gene: TRBD2; J gene: TRBJ2-2; V gene: TRBV7-6; CDR3 protein: CASSVGLAGVGELFF
D gene: .; J gene: TRBJ1-6; V gene: TRBV13; CDR3 protein: CASSLGNRERSPLHF
D gene: .; J gene: TRBJ2-2; V gene: TRBV11-3; CDR3 protein: CASTFSAAGELFF
D gene: TRBD1; J gene: TRBJ1-2; V gene: TRBV7-9; CDR3 protein: CASSLGQGGNGYTF
D gene: .; J gene: TRBJ2-2; V gene: TRBV19; CDR3 protein: CATLAVLILFF
D gene: .; J gene: TRBJ2-7; V gene: TRBV27; CDR3 protein: CASSLTFHTYEQYF
D gene: TRBD2; J gene: TRBJ2-1; V gene: TRBV9; CDR3 protein: CASSVGGGVVNEQFF
D gene: TRBD2; J gene: TRBJ2-3; V gene: TRBV9; CDR3 protein: CATNSGGGTDTQYF
D gene: TRBD1; J gene: TRBJ2-7; V gene: TRBV5-8; CDR3 protein: CASSHRRGLGYEQYF
D gene: TRBD2; J gene: TRBJ2-7; V gene: TRBV7-9; CDR3 protein: CASSPGLAETYEQYF
D gene: .; J gene: TRBJ1-1; V gene: TRBV6-5; CDR3 protein: CASCRGMNTEAFF
D gene: TRBD1; J gene: TRBJ2-5; V gene: TRBV28; CDR3 protein: CASSPPSLTGGTETQYF
D gene: TRBD2; J gene: TRBJ2-7; V gene: TRBV7-3; CDR3 protein: CASSPEGLAGGYEQYF
D gene: TRBD2; J gene: TRBJ2-5; V gene: TRBV7-7; CDR3 protein: CASSLRLAGETQYF
D gene: .; J gene: TRBJ1-3; V gene: TRBV11-2; CDR3 protein: CASSLDGDTIYF
D gene: .; J gene: TRBJ1-5; V gene: TRBV7-8; CDR3 protein: CASSLGSGLDQPQHF
D gene: .; J gene: TRBJ2-2; V gene: TRBV7-9; CDR3 protein: CATLTGELFF
D gene: TRBD1; J gene: TRBJ2-7; V gene: TRBV29-1; CDR3 protein: CSVERWTGGLTYEQYF
D gene: .; J gene: TRBJ2-2; V gene: TRBV4-2; CDR3 protein: CASSQEGPTGELFF
D gene: .; J gene: TRBJ1-1; V gene: TRBV6-4; CDR3 protein: CASSFRENTEAFF
D gene: .; J gene: TRBJ2-6; V gene: TRBV4-3; CDR3 protein: CASSQPWDSGGANVLTF
D gene: .; J gene: TRBJ2-7; V gene: TRBV4-3; CDR3 protein: CASSQASTGAYEQYF
D gene: .; J gene: TRBJ2-2; V gene: TRBV11-3; CDR3 protein: CASSPRGSRSGGELFF
D gene: .; J gene: TRBJ1-2; V gene: TRBV6-6; CDR3 protein: CASSYSGAVHGYTF
D gene: .; J gene: TRBJ2-3; V gene: TRBV2; CDR3 protein: CASSGIAASTDTQYF
D gene: .; J gene: TRBJ2-3; V gene: TRBV11-2; CDR3 protein: CASSRWTTSDTQYF
D gene: TRBD2; J gene: TRBJ2-1; V gene: TRBV6-4; CDR3 protein: CASSELAGEDNEQFF
D gene: .; J gene: TRBJ2-3; V gene: TRBV27; CDR3 protein: CASRKLYSTDTQYF
D gene: .; J gene: TRBJ1-2; V gene: TRBV27; CDR3 protein: CASRAGEYGYTF
D gene: TRBD1; J gene: TRBJ2-2; V gene: TRBV6-4; CDR3 protein: CASSPGQGASGELFF
D gene: .; J gene: TRBJ1-5; V gene: TRBV4-3; CDR3 protein: CASSQNFLNSNQPQHF
D gene: TRBD2; J gene: TRBJ2-1; V gene: TRBV4-3; CDR3 protein: CASSQDLGGTLEFF
D gene: .; J gene: TRBJ1-5; V gene: TRBV4-3; CDR3 protein: CASSQEANSNQPQHF
D gene: TRBD2; J gene: TRBJ2-3; V gene: TRBV13; CDR3 protein: CASRLAGDYTDTQYF
D gene: .; J gene: TRBJ2-7; V gene: TRBV27; CDR3 protein: CASSRTENYEQYF
D gene: .; J gene: TRBJ1-1; V gene: TRBV6-6; CDR3 protein: CASRQTGGNTEAFF
D gene: TRBD2; J gene: TRBJ2-7; V gene: TRBV5-4; CDR3 protein: CASSKRGAGGSNEQYF
D gene: TRBD1; J gene: TRBJ2-2; V gene: TRBV13; CDR3 protein: CASSRPGQITGELFF
D gene: TRBD2; J gene: TRBJ2-2; V gene: TRBV4-3; CDR3 protein: CASSRFGFGGERTGELFF
D gene: .; J gene: TRBJ1-1; V gene: TRBV6-1; CDR3 protein: CASVGQEAFF
D gene: .; J gene: TRBJ1-2; V gene: TRBV7-9; CDR3 protein: CASSLSRGRGYTF
D gene: TRBD1; J gene: TRBJ1-1; V gene: TRBV18; CDR3 protein: CASSLGQGVNTEAFF